This T cell receptor beta chain appears in the sequencing data of a study of blood T cell repertoires in COVID-19. Data came from immunoSEQ multiplex PCR; TCRdb stores just in-frame clones and leaves some out. Among nearly 250,000 clones listed, 86% were seen once. Between the trimmed V and J ends, which lost 4 bases and 0 bases, there was a span of 10 bases. Per the germline V gene, CDR1 is SGHKS and CDR2 is YYEKEE (reference sequence). This CDR3 has 14 residues. This sequence originates from an elderly woman with COVID-19, enrolled during active disease. The gene calls are TRBV5-5 and TRBJ1-1, with D unclear. Sequenced sample: peripheral blood. The CDR3 sequence: CASSTGYLNTEAFF. The CDR3 region has the DNA TGTGCCAGCAGCACGGGATACCTGAACACTGAAGCTTTCTTT.